The next 9 T cell receptor beta chains were all read from a single sample in a study of blood T cell repertoires in COVID-19. Repertoires were generated with immunoSEQ multiplex PCR, while TCRdb's copy carries only in-frame clones and drops some. The profile shows 150,000 to 200,000 clones, almost 80% of them singletons. Sequenced: peripheral blood. Every receptor here comes from a woman aged 65 to 85 with acute or convalescent COVID-19.

J is TRBJ2-7 and V is TRBV5-1; TRBD1 matches 11 bases. CDR1 SGHRS and CDR2 YFSETQ come from the germline V gene. The V segment lost 0 bases and the J segment 3 bases; nucleotides outside the gene matches: 14. The CDR3 length is 19 residues. The DNA of the CDR3 is TGCGCCAGCAGCTTGGACGCTTCCCCCTTTGGGACAGGGGGCTACGAGCAGTACTTC. This translates into CASSLDASPFGTGGYEQYF.

The V gene is TRBV7-9, the J gene TRBJ1-3; the D is unclear. Germline CDR1 is SEHNR and CDR2 is FQNEAQ (reference sequence). The length of the CDR3 is 16 residues. V lost 4 bases to trimming and J lost 0 bases, with 13 bases between them. CDR3: CASSSREEFSGNTIYF. CDR3 in DNA: TGTGCCAGCAGCTCCCGAGAGGAATTCTCTGGAAACACCATATATTTT.

V usage is TRBV7-2 and J usage is TRBJ1-4; TRBD1 might be the D (5 bases). This CDR3 contains 15 residues. Trimming removed 2 bases from V and 8 bases from J, with 15 bases in between. CDR1 is SGHTA, CDR2 FQGNSA, per germline. Here the CDR3 reads CASSLILGGNEKLFF. In DNA form, the CDR3 reads TGTGCCAGCAGCTTAATCTTGGGGGGTAACGAAAAACTGTTTTTT.

The sample holds many counts of this clone. V and J are TRBV2 and TRBJ2-2; perhaps TRBD1 as D (6 bases). V lost 8 bases and J 1 base, leaving 11 bases between the germline ends. CDR3 length: 14 residues. Germline V lookup: CDR1 SNHLY, CDR2 FYNNEI. The CDR3 sequence: CASDKQGNTGELFF. CDR3 bases: TGTGCCAGCGATAAACAGGGGAACACCGGGGAGCTGTTTTTT.

The rearrangement links TRBV9 to TRBJ2-1, with TRBD2 as a possible D gene (5 bases). Germline lookup yields CDR1 SGDLS and CDR2 YYNGEE. This CDR3 comprises 14 residues. V shed 4 bases and J shed 10 bases, with 18 bases lying between them. CDR3: CASSMHGLAGEQFF. The CDR3 nucleotides read TGTGCCAGCAGCATGCATGGACTCGCTGGGGAGCAGTTCTTC. The full variable domain, completed using reference TRBV9 and TRBJ2-1, is DSGVTQTPKHLITATGQRVTLRCSPRSGDLSVYWYQQSLDQGLQFLIQYYNGEERAKGNILERFSAQQFPDLHSELNLSSLELGDSALYFCASSMHGLAGEQFFGPGTRLTVL.

Written as DNA, the CDR3 is TGCGCCAGCAGTGAGCCATCGACTAGCGGGAGCACCTACGAGCAGTACTTC. Translating gives CASSEPSTSGSTYEQYF. This chain links TRBV10-1 with TRBJ2-7, with 12 bases lining up with TRBD2. V was pared by 2 bases and J by 2 bases, with 7 bases of the junction left unmatched. Germline V gives CDR1 WNHNN, CDR2 SYGVQD (reference sequence). The CDR3 loop spans 17 amino acids.

This clone was seen once. The chain combines TRBV29-1 with TRBJ1-2, with D unclear. This CDR3 spans 10 amino acids. Germline loops: CDR1 SQVTM, CDR2 ANQGSEA. V shed 7 bases and J shed 8 bases, with 11 bases lying between them. This chain's CDR3 is CSAGEEGYTF. In nucleotides, the CDR3 is TGCAGCGCAGGCGAGGAGGGCTACACCTTC.

The table lists this clone with many counts. The chain employs TRBV11-1 and TRBJ1-1; the D gene is possibly TRBD1 (6 bases). Per the germline V gene, CDR1 is SGHAT and CDR2 is FQDESV (reference sequence). Trimming removed 6 bases from V and 2 bases from J, with 16 bases in between. The CDR3 extends over 15 amino acids. CDR3 sequence reads: CASSRIGQPNTEAFF. In DNA form, the CDR3 reads TGTGCCAGCAGTCGTATAGGACAGCCTAACACTGAAGCTTTCTTT.

The chain carries TRBV28 and TRBJ1-1; TRBD1 aligns across 8 bases. CDR3 length equals 16 residues. V lost 6 bases, J lost 1 base, and 10 bases stayed unmatched. Germline-derived CDR1 and CDR2 are MDHEN and SYDVKM. CDR3 DNA: TGTGCCAGCAGATTACACGGACAGGGCGCGAACACTGAAGCTTTCTTT. Protein product: CASRLHGQGANTEAFF.